This T cell receptor beta chain was sequenced for a study of a mutant IDH1 vaccine in newly diagnosed glioma. Across the study: Beginning 4-6 weeks after radiotherapy alone, or with temozolomide cycles, vaccination took place.

Regarding the study as a whole: Shifts in the top peripheral T cell clonotypes seemed unrelated to pseudoprogression.

Remarks on this clone: Its antigen is not identified.

Sequencing used immunoSEQ multiplex PCR; TCRdb keeps in-frame clones, though not all of them. The repertoire holds 35,000 to 45,000 clones, with roughly 80% as singletons. Time point noted: week 35, safety follow-up. Doses comprised 300 ug of mutant IDH1 20-mer peptide each, plus topical imiquimod. Every donor had a new WHO grade 3 or 4 astrocytoma that was IDH1-mutant, with loss of nuclear ATRX. V lost 6 bases and J 3 bases, leaving 9 bases between the germline ends. CDR3 length: 13 amino acids. Germline values: CDR1 MNHEY, CDR2 SVGAGI. V gene TRBV6-5 combines with J gene TRBJ1-5; possible D gene TRBD1, 6 bases. Sequences were derived from PBMCs, sampled from a glioma patient whose treatment included an IDH1 peptide vaccine. The clonotype comes from a woman in her forties or fifties with glioma. The CDR3: CASRQGSNQPQHF. The CDR3 DNA is TGTGCCAGCAGACAGGGCTCCAATCAGCCCCAGCATTTT.